Listed below are T cell receptor beta chains from one sample, sequenced in a study of prognosis after radiotherapy for stage I lung cancer. MiXCR, applied by TCRdb to the multiplex PCR reads, yields one record per CDR3 protein. The table includes 20,000 to 25,000 distinct CDR3 sequences, around two fifths detected once. Source: PBMCs, taken before or after stereotactic body radiation therapy (not recorded which). The receptors were sampled from a donor of 50 years or more with non-small cell lung cancer. The CDR3 runs from the conserved cysteine through the conserved F or W. The D gene is left open where the match is weak. Rows give clone size only sometimes, using once, few, many, or a class for an expanded clone.

V gene	J gene	D gene	clone size	CDR3 protein	CDR3 DNA
TRBV9	TRBJ2-5	-	many	CASSVGSLYQETQYF	TGTGCCAGCAGCGTAGGTAGCTTGTACCAAGAGACCCAGTACTTC
TRBV7-2	TRBJ2-5	-	many	CASSFSPTASQYF	TGTGCCAGCAGCTTTTCCCCCACAGCCTCCCAGTACTTC
TRBV11-3	TRBJ2-7	-	-	CASSLDEAYEQYF	TGTGCCAGCAGCTTAGATGAAGCCTACGAGCAGTACTTC
TRBV6-2/TRBV6-3	TRBJ2-3	TRBD2	-	CANSLNWPRGRTTSTDTQYF	TGTGCCAACAGCCTTAATTGGCCGCGCGGGAGGACCACTAGCACAGATACGCAGTATTTT
TRBV2	TRBJ2-7	-	many	CASSSLATNYEQYF	TGTGCCAGCAGTTCCCTAGCGACTAACTACGAGCAGTACTTC
TRBV20-1	TRBJ1-5	TRBD1	once	CSAAGGGTPQHF	TGCAGTGCAGCAGGGGGGGGTACGCCCCAGCATTTT
TRBV28	TRBJ2-7	-	-	CASSLMPQVIRGYEQYF	TGTGCCAGCAGTTTAATGCCTCAGGTTATCCGTGGCTACGAGCAGTACTTC
TRBV7-3	TRBJ1-2	-	many	CASSPTARPGGYTF	TGTGCCAGCAGCCCTACTGCGAGGCCTGGGGGCTACACCTTC
TRBV12-3/TRBV12-4	TRBJ2-5	TRBD1	-	CVSSLWTGKETQYF	TGTGTCAGCAGTTTATGGACAGGGAAAGAGACCCAGTACTTC
TRBV6-5	TRBJ2-7	TRBD2	medium-sized	CASSYNSGGSPYEQYF	TGTGCCAGCAGTTACAATTCGGGGGGGAGCCCCTACGAGCAGTACTTC
TRBV6-1	TRBJ1-2	-	-	CASSHRDNYGYTF	TGTGCCAGCAGTCACAGGGATAACTATGGCTACACCTTC
TRBV28	TRBJ1-2	-	-	CASSHGQGYLNYGYTF	TGTGCCAGCAGTCACGGCCAGGGGTACTTAAACTATGGCTACACCTTC
TRBV6-2/TRBV6-3	TRBJ2-3	TRBD2	-	CASSETSGSTYTQYF	TGTGCCAGCAGTGAGACTAGCGGGAGCACATATACGCAGTATTTT
TRBV7-6	TRBJ1-1	-	-	CASSLETDLNTEAFF	TGTGCCAGCAGCTTAGAGACAGACTTGAACACTGAAGCTTTCTTT
TRBV28	TRBJ1-2	-	-	CSSREGFRGGYTF	TGTTCCAGCAGGGAAGGCTTCCGAGGAGGCTACACCTTC
TRBV7-2	TRBJ1-2	-	-	CASRPGEYGYTF	TGTGCCAGCAGACCGGGGGAGTATGGCTACACCTTC
TRBV12-3/TRBV12-4	TRBJ2-2	-	-	CASRSVPTGELFF	TGTGCCAGCAGATCCGTTCCCACCGGGGAGCTGTTTTTT
TRBV7-2	TRBJ1-2	-	-	CASSPGGYFYTF	TGTGCCAGCAGCCCGGGGGGGTATTTCTACACCTTC
TRBV10-3	TRBJ2-7	TRBD1	many	CAILASPGTADTYEQYF	TGTGCCATCTTAGCATCCCCCGGGACAGCCGATACCTACGAGCAGTACTTC
TRBV6-5	TRBJ1-2	-	medium-sized	CASSYTRTGGYTF	TGTGCCAGCAGTTACACTAGGACGGGGGGCTACACCTTC
TRBV6-1	TRBJ1-3	-	once	CASSLGAGRSGNTIYF	TGTGCCAGCAGTCTAGGGGCAGGGCGGTCTGGAAACACCATATATTTT
TRBV20-1	TRBJ1-4	-	many	CSALGATNEKLFF	TGCAGTGCTCTGGGGGCAACTAATGAAAAACTGTTTTTT
TRBV25-1	TRBJ2-3	-	-	CASSSDREGGTDTQYF	TGTGCCAGCAGTTCTGACAGGGAGGGAGGCACAGATACGCAGTATTTT
TRBV6-4	TRBJ2-6	-	once	CASSVTNYISGANVMTF	TGTGCCAGCAGTGTGACAAATTACATCTCTGGGGCCAACGTCATGACTTTC
TRBV2	TRBJ2-3	-	many	CASSQLPGTDTQYF	TGTGCCAGCAGCCAGCTCCCGGGCACAGATACGCAGTATTTT
TRBV28	TRBJ1-2	-	many	CASSTPEGREDYTF	TGTGCCAGCAGTACCCCCGAGGGCAGGGAAGACTACACCTTC
TRBV20-1	TRBJ1-3	-	-	CSARGGYGNTIYF	TGCAGTGCTCGGGGGGGGTATGGAAACACCATATATTTT
TRBV29-1	TRBJ2-2	-	many	CSGMGAAGELFF	TGCAGCGGGATGGGGGCCGCCGGGGAGCTGTTTTTT
TRBV5-1	TRBJ2-1	-	many	CASSSYGSSYNEQFF	TGCGCCAGCAGCTCGTATGGGAGCTCCTACAATGAGCAGTTCTTC
TRBV6-2/TRBV6-3	TRBJ2-2	TRBD2	-	CASSYQGLGDNGELFF	TGTGCCAGCAGTTACCAGGGACTAGGGGACAACGGGGAGCTGTTTTTT
TRBV7-2	TRBJ2-7	TRBD2	-	CASSLGDSGSSEQYF	TGTGCCAGCAGCTTAGGGGATAGCGGGAGCTCCGAGCAGTACTTC
TRBV7-2	TRBJ2-5	TRBD2	many	CASSPRLAGHGAQYF	TGTGCCAGCAGCCCAAGACTAGCGGGCCATGGGGCCCAGTACTTC
TRBV20-1	TRBJ2-3	-	-	CSARDRGDTQYF	TGCAGTGCTAGAGACCGGGGAGATACGCAGTATTTT
TRBV6-5	TRBJ2-1	-	-	CASSYGRRVFDEQFF	TGTGCCAGCAGTTACGGAAGGAGGGTTTTTGATGAGCAGTTCTTC
TRBV7-9	TRBJ2-3	-	-	CASSSAQEPTDTQYF	TGTGCCAGCAGCTCCGCCCAAGAGCCCACAGATACGCAGTATTTT
TRBV6-4	TRBJ2-3	TRBD2	few	CASSDMGLEADTQYF	TGTGCCAGCAGTGACATGGGACTAGAGGCAGATACGCAGTATTTT
TRBV4-1	TRBJ1-6	-	-	CASSQESAGGNSPLHF	TGCGCCAGCAGCCAAGAAAGCGCAGGTGGTAATTCACCCCTCCACTTT
TRBV24-1	TRBJ2-1	TRBD2	-	CATSDSGGAGEQFF	TGTGCCACCAGTGATTCCGGGGGGGCGGGTGAGCAGTTCTTC
TRBV5-1	TRBJ2-6	-	many	CASSLGVSGANVLTF	TGCGCCAGCAGCTTGGGGGTCTCTGGGGCCAACGTCCTGACTTTC
TRBV18	TRBJ2-2	-	many	CASSLPSLPNTGELFF	TGTGCCAGCTCACTCCCGAGCCTTCCGAACACCGGGGAGCTGTTTTTT
TRBV11-2	TRBJ2-1	TRBD1	-	CASSSETGTGIQYEQFF	TGTGCCAGCAGTTCAGAAACCGGGACAGGGATTCAATATGAGCAGTTCTTC
TRBV6-5	TRBJ2-3	-	-	CASSYRSVSTDTQYF	TGTGCCAGCAGTTACCGCTCGGTAAGCACAGATACGCAGTATTTT
TRBV5-1	TRBJ1-6	-	many	CASSVGQTSSYNSPLHF	TGCGCCAGCAGCGTCGGACAGACGAGCTCCTATAATTCACCCCTCCACTTT
TRBV28	TRBJ2-1	-	-	CASSLTIGVYNGQFF	TGTGCCAGCAGTTTGACTATCGGGGTATACAATGGGCAGTTCTTC
TRBV14	TRBJ1-2	-	-	CASSQDRVTKTF	TGTGCCAGCAGCCAAGATAGGGTGACTAAGACCTTC
TRBV28	TRBJ1-2	-	-	CASSLSPSHGYTF	TGTGCCAGCAGCTTAAGTCCATCCCATGGCTACACCTTC
TRBV6-5	TRBJ2-2	-	-	CASSYGTGNGYTFGSGTGELFF	-
TRBV5-1	TRBJ1-2	-	many	CASSLRDGSNYGYTF	TGCGCCAGCAGCCTTCGGGACGGTAGTAACTATGGCTACACCTTC